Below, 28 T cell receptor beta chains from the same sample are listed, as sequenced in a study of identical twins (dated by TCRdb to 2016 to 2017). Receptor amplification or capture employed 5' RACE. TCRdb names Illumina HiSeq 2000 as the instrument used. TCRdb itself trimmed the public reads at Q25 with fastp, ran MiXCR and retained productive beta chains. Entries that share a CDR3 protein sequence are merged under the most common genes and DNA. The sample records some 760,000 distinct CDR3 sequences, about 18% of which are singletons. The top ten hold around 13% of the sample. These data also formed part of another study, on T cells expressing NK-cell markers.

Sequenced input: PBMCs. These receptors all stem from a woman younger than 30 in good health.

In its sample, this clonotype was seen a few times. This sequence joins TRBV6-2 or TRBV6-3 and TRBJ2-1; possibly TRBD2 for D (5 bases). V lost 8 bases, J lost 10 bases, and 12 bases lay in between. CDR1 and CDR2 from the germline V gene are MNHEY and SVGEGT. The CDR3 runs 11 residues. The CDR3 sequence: CASRRAEEQFF. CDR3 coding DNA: TGTGCCAGCCGGCGGGCTGAAGAGCAGTTCTTC.

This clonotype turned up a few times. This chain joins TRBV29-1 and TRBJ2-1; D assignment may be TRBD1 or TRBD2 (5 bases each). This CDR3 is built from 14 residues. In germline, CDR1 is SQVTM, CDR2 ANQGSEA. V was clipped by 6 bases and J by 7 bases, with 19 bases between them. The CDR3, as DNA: TGCAGCGTGGCCCGGGACCTAACCACTAATGAGCAGTTCTTC. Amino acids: CSVARDLTTNEQFF.

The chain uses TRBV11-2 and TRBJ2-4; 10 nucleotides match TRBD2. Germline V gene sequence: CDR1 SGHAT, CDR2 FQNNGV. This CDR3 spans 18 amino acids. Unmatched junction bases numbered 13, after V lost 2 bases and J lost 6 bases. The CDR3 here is CASSLFLRASGSRNIQYF. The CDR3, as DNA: TGTGCCAGCAGCTTATTCCTTCGAGCTAGCGGGAGCCGAAACATTCAGTACTTC.

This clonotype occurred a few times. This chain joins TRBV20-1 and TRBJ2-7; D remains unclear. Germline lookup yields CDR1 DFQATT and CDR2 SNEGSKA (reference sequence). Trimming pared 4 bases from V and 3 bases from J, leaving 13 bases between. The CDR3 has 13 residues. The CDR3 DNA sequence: TGCAGTGCTATGCACGGACCCTTCTACGAGCAGTACTTC. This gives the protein CSAMHGPFYEQYF.

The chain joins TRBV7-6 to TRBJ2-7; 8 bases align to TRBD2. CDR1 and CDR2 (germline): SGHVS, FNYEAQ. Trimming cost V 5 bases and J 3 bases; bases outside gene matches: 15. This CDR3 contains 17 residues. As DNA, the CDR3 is TGTGCCAGCAGCACTACTCCCTATAGCGGGGAGAACTACGAGCAGTACTTC. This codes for CASSTTPYSGENYEQYF.

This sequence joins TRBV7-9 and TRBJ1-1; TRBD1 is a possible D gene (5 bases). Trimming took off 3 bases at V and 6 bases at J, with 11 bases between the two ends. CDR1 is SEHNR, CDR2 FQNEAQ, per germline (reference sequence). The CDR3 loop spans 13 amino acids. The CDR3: CASSLAGWAEAFF. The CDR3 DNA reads TGTGCCAGCAGCTTGGCAGGGTGGGCTGAAGCTTTCTTT.

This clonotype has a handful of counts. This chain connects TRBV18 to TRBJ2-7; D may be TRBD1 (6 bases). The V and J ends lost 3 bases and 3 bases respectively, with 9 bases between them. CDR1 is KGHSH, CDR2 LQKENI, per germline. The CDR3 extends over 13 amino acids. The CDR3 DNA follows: TGTGCCAGCTCACCCCGGGACAACTACGAGCAGTACTTC. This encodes CASSPRDNYEQYF.

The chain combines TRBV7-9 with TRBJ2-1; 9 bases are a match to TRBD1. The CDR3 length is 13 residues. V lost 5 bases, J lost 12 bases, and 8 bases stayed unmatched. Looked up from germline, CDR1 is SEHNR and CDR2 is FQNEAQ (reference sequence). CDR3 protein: CASSGQGLRGQFF. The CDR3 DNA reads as TGTGCCAGCAGCGGACAGGGGCTGCGGGGGCAGTTCTTC.

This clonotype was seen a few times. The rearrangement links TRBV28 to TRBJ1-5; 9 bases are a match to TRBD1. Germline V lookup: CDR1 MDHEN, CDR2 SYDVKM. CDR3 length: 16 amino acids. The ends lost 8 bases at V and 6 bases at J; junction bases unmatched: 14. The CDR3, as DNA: TGTGCCAGCCGATTACCCGGGACAGGGCCTCCTCAGCCCCAGCATTTT. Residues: CASRLPGTGPPQPQHF.

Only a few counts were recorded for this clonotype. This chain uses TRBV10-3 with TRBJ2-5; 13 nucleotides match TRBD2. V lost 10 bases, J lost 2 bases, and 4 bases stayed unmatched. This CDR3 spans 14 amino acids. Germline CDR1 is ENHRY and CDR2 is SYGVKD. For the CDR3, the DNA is TGTGCCACCCGGACTAGCGGGGGACAAGAGACCCAGTACTTC. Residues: CATRTSGGQETQYF.

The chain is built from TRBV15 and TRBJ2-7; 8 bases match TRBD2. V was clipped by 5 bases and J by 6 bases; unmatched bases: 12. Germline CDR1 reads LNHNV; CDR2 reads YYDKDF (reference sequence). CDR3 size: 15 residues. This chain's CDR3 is CATSLTAGENGEQYF. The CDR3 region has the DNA TGTGCCACCAGCTTAACAGCGGGAGAAAATGGCGAGCAGTACTTC.

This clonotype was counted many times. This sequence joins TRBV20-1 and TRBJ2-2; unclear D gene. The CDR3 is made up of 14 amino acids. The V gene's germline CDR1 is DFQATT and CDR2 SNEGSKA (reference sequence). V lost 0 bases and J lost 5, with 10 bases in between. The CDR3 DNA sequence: TGCAGTGCTAGAGATCCTCGACCAACCGGGGAGCTGTTTTTT. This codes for CSARDPRPTGELFF.

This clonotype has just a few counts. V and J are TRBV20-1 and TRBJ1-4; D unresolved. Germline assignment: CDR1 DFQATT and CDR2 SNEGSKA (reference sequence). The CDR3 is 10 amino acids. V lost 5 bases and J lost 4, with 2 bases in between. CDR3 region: CSARNEKLFF. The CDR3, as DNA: TGCAGTGCTCGTAATGAAAAACTGTTTTTT.

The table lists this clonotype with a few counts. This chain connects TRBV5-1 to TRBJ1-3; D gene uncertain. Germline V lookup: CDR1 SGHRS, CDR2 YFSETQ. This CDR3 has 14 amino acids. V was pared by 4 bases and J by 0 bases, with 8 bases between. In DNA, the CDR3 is TGCGCCAGCAGCCCAGACATCTCTGGAAACACCATATATTTT. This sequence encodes CASSPDISGNTIYF.

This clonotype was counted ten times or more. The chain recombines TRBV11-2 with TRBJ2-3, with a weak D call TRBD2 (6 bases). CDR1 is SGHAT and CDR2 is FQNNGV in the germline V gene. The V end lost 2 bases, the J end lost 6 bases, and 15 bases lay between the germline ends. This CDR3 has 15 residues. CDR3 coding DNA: TGTGCCAGCAGCTTAAGTGGCGGAGGGGCGGATACGCAGTATTTT. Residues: CASSLSGGGADTQYF.

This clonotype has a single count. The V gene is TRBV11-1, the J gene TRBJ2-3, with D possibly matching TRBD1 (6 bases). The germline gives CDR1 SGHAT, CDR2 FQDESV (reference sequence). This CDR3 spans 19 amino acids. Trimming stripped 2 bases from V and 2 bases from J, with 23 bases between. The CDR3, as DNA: TGTGCCAGCAGCTTAATACTTTCCGGGACAAGCCCTACCACAGATACGCAGTATTTT. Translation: CASSLILSGTSPTTDTQYF.

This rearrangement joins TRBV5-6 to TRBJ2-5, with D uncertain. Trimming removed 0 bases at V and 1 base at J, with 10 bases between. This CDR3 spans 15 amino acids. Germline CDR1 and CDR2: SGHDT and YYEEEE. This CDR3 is CASSLEARGQETQYF. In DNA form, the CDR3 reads TGTGCCAGCAGCTTGGAGGCTAGAGGCCAAGAGACCCAGTACTTC.

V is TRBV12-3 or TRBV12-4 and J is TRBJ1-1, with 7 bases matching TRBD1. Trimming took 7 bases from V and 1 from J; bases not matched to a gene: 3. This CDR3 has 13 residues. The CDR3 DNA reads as TGTGCCAGCACTAGGGGGCCGAACACTGAAGCTTTCTTT. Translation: CASTRGPNTEAFF.

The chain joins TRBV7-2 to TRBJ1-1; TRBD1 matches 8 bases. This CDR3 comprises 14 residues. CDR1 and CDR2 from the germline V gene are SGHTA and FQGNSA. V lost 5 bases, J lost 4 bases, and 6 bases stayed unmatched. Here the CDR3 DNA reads TGTGCCAGCAGCGTGTCAGGGGGCATCACTGAAGCTTTCTTT. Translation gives CASSVSGGITEAFF.

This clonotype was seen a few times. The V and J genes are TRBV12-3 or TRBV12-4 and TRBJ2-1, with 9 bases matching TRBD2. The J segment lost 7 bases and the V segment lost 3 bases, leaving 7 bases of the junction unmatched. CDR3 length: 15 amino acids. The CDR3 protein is CASSFLRGGLNEQFF. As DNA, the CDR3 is TGTGCCAGCAGTTTCTTGCGGGGGGGCTTGAATGAGCAGTTCTTC.

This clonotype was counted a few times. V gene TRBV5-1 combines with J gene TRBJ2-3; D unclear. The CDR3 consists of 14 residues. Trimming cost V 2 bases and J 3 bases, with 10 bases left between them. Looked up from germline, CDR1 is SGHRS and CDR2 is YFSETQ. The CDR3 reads CASSFWVSTDTQYF. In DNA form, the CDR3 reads TGCGCCAGCAGCTTCTGGGTCTCTACAGATACGCAGTATTTT. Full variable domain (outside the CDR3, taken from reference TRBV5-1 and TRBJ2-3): KAGVTQTPRYLIKTRGQQVTLSCSPISGHRSVSWYQQTPGQGLQFLFEYFSETQRNKGNFPGRFSGRQFSNSRSEMNVSTLELGDSALYLCASSFWVSTDTQYFGPGTRLTVL.

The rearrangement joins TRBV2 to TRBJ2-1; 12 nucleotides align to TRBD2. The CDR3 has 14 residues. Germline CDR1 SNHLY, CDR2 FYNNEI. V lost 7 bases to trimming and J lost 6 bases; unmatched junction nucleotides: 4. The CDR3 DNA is TGTGCCAGCATTCTAGCGGGGGGGCTCAATGAGCAGTTCTTC. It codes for CASILAGGLNEQFF.

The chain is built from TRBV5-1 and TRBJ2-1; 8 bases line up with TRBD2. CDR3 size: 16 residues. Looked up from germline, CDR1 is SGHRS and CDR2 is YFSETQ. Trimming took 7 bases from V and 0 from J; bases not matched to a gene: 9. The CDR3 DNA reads TGCGCCAGCCGCGGCCAGCGGGAGCCCTCCTACAATGAGCAGTTCTTC. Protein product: CASRGQREPSYNEQFF.

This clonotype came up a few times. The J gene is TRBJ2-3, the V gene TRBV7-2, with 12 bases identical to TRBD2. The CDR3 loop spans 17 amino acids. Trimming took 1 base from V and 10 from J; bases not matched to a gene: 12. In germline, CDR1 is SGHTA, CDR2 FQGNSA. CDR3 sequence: CASSLGGLAGSPLAQYF. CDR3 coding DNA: TGTGCCAGCAGCTTAGGGGGACTAGCGGGTTCCCCTCTCGCGCAGTATTTT.

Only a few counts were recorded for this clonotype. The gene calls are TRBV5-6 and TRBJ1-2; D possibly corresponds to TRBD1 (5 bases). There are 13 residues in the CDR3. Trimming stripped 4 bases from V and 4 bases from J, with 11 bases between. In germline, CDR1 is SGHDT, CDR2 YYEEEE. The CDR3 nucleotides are TGTGCCAGCAGCATTGGGGGAATCTATGGCTACACCTTC. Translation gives CASSIGGIYGYTF.

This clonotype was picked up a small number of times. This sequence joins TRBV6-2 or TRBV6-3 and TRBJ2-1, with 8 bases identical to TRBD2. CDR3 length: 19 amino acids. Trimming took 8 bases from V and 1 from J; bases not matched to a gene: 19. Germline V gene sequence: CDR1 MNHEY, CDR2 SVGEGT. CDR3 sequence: CASDGVASGRRGSYNEQFF. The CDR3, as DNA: TGTGCCAGCGACGGAGTGGCAAGCGGGAGAAGAGGGTCCTACAATGAGCAGTTCTTC.

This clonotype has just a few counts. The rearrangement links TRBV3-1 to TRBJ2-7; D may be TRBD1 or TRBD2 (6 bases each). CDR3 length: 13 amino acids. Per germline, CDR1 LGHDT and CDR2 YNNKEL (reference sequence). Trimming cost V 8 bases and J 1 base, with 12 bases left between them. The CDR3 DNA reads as TGTGCCAGCGGGCGGGACATATCCTACGAGCAGTACTTC. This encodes CASGRDISYEQYF.

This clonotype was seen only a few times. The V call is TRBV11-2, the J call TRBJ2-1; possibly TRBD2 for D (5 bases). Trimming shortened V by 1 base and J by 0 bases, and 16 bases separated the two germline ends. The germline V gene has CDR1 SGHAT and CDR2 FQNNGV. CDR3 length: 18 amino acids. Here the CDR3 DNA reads TGTGCCAGCAGCTTAGTTCCAAGCGGAACTGGCTCCTACAATGAGCAGTTCTTC. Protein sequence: CASSLVPSGTGSYNEQFF. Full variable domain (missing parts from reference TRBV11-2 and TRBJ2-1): EAGVAQSPRYKIIEKRQSVAFWCNPISGHATLYWYQQILGQGPKLLIQFQNNGVVDDSQLPKDRFSAERLKGVDSTLKIQPAKLEDSAVYLCASSLVPSGTGSYNEQFFGPGTRLTVL.